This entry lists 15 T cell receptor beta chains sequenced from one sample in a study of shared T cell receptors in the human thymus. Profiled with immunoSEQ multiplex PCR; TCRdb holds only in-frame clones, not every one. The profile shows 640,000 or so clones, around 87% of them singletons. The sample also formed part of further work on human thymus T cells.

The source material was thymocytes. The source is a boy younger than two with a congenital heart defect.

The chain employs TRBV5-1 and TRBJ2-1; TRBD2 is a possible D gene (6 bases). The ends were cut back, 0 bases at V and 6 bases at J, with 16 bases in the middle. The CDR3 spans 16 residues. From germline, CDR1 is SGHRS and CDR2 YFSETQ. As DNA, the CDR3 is TGCGCCAGCAGCTTGGCCGGCGGGAAGGGCGCCAATGAGCAGTTCTTC. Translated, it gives CASSLAGGKGANEQFF.

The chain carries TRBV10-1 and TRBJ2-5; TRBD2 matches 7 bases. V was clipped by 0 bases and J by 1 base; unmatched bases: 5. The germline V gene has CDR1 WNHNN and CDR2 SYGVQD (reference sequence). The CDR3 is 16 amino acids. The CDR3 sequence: CASSESSLAAQETQYF. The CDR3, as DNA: TGCGCCAGCAGTGAGTCGTCGCTAGCGGCCCAAGAGACCCAGTACTTC.

The CDR3 loop is CASSSRQGNTEAFF. DNA of the CDR3: TGTGCCAGCAGTTCAAGACAGGGGAACACTGAAGCTTTCTTT. The chain links TRBV28 to TRBJ1-1, with TRBD1 identical over 7 bases. Germline CDR1 is MDHEN and CDR2 is SYDVKM. J was trimmed by 1 base and V by 4 bases; bases with no gene match: 3. This CDR3 region has 14 residues.

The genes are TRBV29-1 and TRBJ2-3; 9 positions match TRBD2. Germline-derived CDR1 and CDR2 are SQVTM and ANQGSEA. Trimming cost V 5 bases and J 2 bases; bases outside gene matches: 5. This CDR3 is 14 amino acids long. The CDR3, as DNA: TGCAGCGTTCATAGCGGGGGCTTCACAGATACGCAGTATTTT. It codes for CSVHSGGFTDTQYF.

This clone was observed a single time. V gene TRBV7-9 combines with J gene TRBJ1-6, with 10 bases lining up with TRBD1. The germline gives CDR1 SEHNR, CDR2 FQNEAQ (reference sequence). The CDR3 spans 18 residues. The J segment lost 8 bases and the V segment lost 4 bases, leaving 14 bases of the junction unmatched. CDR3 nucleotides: TGTGCCAGCAGCTACGATGGCGAGACCGGGACAGGGGATTCACCCCTCCACTTT. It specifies CASSYDGETGTGDSPLHF.

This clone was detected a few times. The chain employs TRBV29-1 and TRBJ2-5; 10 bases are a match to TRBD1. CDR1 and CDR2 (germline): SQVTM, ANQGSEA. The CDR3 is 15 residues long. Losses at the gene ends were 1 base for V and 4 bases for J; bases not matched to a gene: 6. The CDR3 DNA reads TGCAGCGTTGAAGTTGGTAGGACAGGGGGAGAGACCCAGTACTTC. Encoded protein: CSVEVGRTGGETQYF.

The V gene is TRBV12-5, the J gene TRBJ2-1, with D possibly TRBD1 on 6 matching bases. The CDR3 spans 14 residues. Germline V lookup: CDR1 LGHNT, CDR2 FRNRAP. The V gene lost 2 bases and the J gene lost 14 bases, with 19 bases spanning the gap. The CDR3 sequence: CASGLINRDKKEFF. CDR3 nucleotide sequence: TGTGCTAGTGGTTTGATTAACCGGGACAAGAAAGAGTTCTTC.

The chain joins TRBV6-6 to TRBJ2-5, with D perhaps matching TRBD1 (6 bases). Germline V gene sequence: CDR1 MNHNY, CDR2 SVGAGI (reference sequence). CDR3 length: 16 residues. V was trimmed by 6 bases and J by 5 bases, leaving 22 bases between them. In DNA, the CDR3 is TGTGCCAGCAGGGACCGGGCGGTTTGGGGGCATGAGACCCAGTACTTC. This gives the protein CASRDRAVWGHETQYF.

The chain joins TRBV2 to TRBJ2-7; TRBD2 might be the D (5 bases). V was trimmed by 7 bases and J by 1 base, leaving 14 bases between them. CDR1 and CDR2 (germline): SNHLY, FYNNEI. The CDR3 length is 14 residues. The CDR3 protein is CASIEGRRSYEQYF. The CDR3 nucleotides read TGTGCCAGCATTGAGGGCAGGCGATCCTACGAGCAGTACTTC.

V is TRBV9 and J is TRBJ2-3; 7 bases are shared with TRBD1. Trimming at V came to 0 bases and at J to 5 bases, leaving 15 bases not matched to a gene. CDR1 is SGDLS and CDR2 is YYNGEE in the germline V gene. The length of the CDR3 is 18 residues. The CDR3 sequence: CASSVESLKGAQRDTQYF. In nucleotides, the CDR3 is TGTGCCAGCAGCGTAGAATCTTTGAAGGGGGCGCAAAGAGATACGCAGTATTTT. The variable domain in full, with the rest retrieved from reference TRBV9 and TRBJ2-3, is DSGVTQTPKHLITATGQRVTLRCSPRSGDLSVYWYQQSLDQGLQFLIQYYNGEERAKGNILERFSAQQFPDLHSELNLSSLELGDSALYFCASSVESLKGAQRDTQYFGPGTRLTVL.

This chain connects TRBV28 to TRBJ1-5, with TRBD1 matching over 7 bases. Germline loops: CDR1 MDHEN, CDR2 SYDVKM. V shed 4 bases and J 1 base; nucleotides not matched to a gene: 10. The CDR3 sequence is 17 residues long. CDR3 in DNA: TGTGCCAGCAGTTGCCGACGACGGGACAGAAGCAATCAGCCCCAGCATTTT. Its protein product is CASSCRRRDRSNQPQHF.

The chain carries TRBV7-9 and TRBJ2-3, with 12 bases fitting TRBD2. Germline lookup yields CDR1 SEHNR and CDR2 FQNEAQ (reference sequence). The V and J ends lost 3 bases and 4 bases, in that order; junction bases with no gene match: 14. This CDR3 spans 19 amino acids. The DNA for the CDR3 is TGTGCCAGCAGCTTTGGCCTAGCGGGAGGGCCAGGGGGCGCAGATACGCAGTATTTT. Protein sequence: CASSFGLAGGPGGADTQYF.

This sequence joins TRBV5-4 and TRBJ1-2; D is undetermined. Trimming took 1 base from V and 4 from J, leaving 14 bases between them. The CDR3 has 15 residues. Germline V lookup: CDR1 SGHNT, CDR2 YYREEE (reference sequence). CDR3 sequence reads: CASSLFEGISYGYTF. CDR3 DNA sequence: TGTGCCAGCAGCTTGTTTGAGGGTATCAGCTATGGCTACACCTTC.

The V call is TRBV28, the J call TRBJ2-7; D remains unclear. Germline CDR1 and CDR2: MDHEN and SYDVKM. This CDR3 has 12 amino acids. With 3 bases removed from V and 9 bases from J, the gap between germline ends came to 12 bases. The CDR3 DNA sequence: TGTGCCAGCAGTTTTGGGCAACTCCGGCAGTACTTC. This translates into CASSFGQLRQYF.

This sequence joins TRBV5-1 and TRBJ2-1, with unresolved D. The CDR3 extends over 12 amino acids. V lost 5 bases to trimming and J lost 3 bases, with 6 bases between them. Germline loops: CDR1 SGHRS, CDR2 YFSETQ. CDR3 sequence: CASSILYNEQFF. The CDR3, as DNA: TGCGCCAGCAGTATACTCTACAATGAGCAGTTCTTC.